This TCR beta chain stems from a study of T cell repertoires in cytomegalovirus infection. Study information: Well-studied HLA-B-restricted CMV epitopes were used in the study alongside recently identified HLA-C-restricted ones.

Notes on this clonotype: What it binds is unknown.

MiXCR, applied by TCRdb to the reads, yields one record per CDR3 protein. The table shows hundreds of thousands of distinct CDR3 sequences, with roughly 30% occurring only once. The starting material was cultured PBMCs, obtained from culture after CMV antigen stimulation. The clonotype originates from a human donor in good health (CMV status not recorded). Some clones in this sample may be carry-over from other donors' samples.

The CDR3 sequence: CASSPDPGTGELFF. The CDR3 DNA is TGTGCCAGCAGCCCCGACCCCGGCACCGGGGAGCTGTTTTTT. V and J are TRBV6-5 and TRBJ2-2; D gene unclear. Germline lookup yields CDR1 MNHEY and CDR2 SVGAGI. There are 14 residues in the CDR3. V dropped 6 bases and J dropped 4 bases, with 12 bases sitting between them.